The entry below gives a single T cell receptor beta chain sequence along with its context. This sample is drawn from a study of CD4 T cell repertoires in COVID-19. These memory T cells were uncultured and sequenced directly after ex vivo isolation. CDR1 and CDR2 (germline): LNHDA, SQIVND (reference sequence). Losses at the gene ends were 3 bases for V and 0 bases for J; bases not matched to a gene: 6. The CDR3 extends over 16 amino acids. Clones were sequenced by immunoSEQ multiplex PCR, and TCRdb holds only the in-frame ones, with some missing. The table lists about 25,000 clones, over 85% of them singletons, with roughly 0.65% in the top ten.

This sequence originates from a human donor who had COVID-19. Sequences were derived from circulating follicular helper CD4+ T cells (cTfh) from blood, sampled before the COVID-19 pandemic. This chain connects TRBV19 to TRBJ2-7; 9 bases match TRBD2. CDR3 sequence: CASSMGLALFSYEQYF. The CDR3, as DNA: TGTGCCAGTAGTATGGGACTAGCCCTATTCTCCTACGAGCAGTACTTC.